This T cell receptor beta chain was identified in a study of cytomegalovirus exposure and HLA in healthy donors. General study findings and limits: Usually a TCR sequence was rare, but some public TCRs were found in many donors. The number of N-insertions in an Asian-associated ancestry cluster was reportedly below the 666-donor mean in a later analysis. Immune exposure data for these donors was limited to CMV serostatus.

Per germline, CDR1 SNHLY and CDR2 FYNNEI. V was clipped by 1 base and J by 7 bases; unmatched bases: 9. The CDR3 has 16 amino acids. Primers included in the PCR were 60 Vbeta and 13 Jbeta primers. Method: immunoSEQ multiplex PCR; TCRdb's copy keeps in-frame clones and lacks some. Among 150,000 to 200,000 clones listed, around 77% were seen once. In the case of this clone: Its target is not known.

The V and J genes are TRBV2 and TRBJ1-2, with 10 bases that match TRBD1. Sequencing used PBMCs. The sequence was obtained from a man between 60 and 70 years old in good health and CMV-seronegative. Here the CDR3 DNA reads TGTGCCAGCAGTGAAGGTTCCCTGGACAGGGGGGGTGGCTACACCTTC. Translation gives CASSEGSLDRGGGYTF.